This is a list of T cell receptor beta chains from one sample in a study of CD8 T cells in Susac syndrome. A single record per CDR3 protein comes from TCRdb applying MiXCR to the immunoSEQ multiplex PCR reads. Of about 210,000 distinct CDR3 sequences listed, around 96% are singletons. Source material: CD4+ T cells from PBMCs. The receptors shown here come from a human donor with multiple sclerosis. The conserved cysteine and the conserved F or W are not part of the CDR3 here. Fields, in order: V gene, CDR3 protein.

TRBV20-1,SARGARGRYEQY
TRBV29-1,SVRGPYEQY
TRBV15,ATSRPPRYEQY
TRBV3-1,ASSHYSNQPQH
TRBV29-1,SVRHDRGPLGPQY
TRBV3-1,ASSQAGITTGELF
TRBV29-1,SVEWDRPTDTQY
TRBV30,ASGGSNEQY
TRBV3-1,ASSRRTDQETQY
TRBV20-1,SARDRDPFPGQY
TRBV2,ASSSGLAVGNEQF
TRBV25-1,ASSEEGAKNIQY
TRBV5-4,ASSPGTATYEQY
TRBV11-1,ASSLVGGDTQY
TRBV20-1,SAGSQADTQY
TRBV28,ASSSLSGYQETQY
TRBV25-1,ASSEYTAVYV
TRBV12-3/TRBV12-4,ASSRAGELF
TRBV6-4,ASNRDTSTDTQY
TRBV24-1,ATRDTITDTQY
TRBV29-1,SVAAGTARGYT
TRBV28,ASSSSLNGQF
TRBV12-3/TRBV12-4,ASSLGGNEQF
TRBV2,ASTWEPSTDTQY
TRBV6-6,ASTGGGTYGYT
TRBV20-1,SARDAGTGRDEQF
TRBV18,ASSPVFPEYGYT
TRBV27,ASSYSMDTQY
TRBV29-1,SGLQGPYGYT
TRBV11-2,ASSLGRVNQPQH
TRBV9,ASSPNGGVLYNEQF
TRBV7-7,ASSLQRQETQY
TRBV28,ASSSAGPEGSYEQY
TRBV5-1,ASSSGQGNMNTEAF
TRBV7-3,ASSFTGADTEAF